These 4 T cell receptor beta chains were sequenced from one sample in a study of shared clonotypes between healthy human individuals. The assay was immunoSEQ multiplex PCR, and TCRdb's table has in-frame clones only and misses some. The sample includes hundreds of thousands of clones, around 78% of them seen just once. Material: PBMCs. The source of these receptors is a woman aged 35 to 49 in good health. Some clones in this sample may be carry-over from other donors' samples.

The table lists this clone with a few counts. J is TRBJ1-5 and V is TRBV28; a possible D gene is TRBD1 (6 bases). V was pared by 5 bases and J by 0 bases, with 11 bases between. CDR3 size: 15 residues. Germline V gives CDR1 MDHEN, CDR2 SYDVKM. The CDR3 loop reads CASSQGQFSNQPQHF. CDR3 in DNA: TGTGCCAGCAGTCAAGGACAGTTTAGCAATCAGCCCCAGCATTTT.

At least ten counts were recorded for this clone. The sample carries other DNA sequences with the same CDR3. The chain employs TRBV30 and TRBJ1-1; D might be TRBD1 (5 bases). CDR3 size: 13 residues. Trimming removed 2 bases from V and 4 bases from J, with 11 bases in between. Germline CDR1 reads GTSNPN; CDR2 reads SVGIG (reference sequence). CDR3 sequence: CAWSPRGSTEAFF. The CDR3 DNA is TGTGCCTGGAGTCCCCGGGGGAGCACTGAAGCTTTCTTT.

The CDR3, as DNA: TGCGCCAGCAGCTTGGAGGGCGGTATGTACAATGAGCAGTTCTTC. Amino acid sequence: CASSLEGGMYNEQFF. This sequence joins TRBV5-1 and TRBJ2-1; no firm D call. The CDR3 extends over 15 amino acids. Germline V lookup: CDR1 SGHRS, CDR2 YFSETQ. Trimming took off 0 bases at V and 4 bases at J, with 11 bases between the two ends.

CDR3 sequence: CATSLNMGEQYF. In nucleotides, the CDR3 is TGTGCCACCTCACTGAATATGGGGGAGCAGTACTTC. The V and J genes are TRBV15 and TRBJ2-7; D gene unclear. Trimming removed 8 bases from V and 7 bases from J, with 15 bases in between. Germline CDR1 LNHNV, CDR2 YYDKDF (reference sequence). The CDR3 runs 12 residues.